The sequence of this T cell receptor (beta chain) was determined in a study of prognosis after radiotherapy for stage I lung cancer. Background on the study: No significant progression was observed in fewer than 18 patients, whereas four developed distant metastases a median of approximately seven months after radiotherapy. Study observations and caveats: Patients with distant metastases had lower Shannon entropy after stereotactic body radiation therapy.

This clonotype was picked up many times. Its target is not known. Multiplex PCR, run in two rounds, amplified TCR beta CDR3 from genomic DNA. Round-one PCR had primers specific to each TRBV and TRBJ gene. TCRdb ran MiXCR on the multiplex PCR reads and lists one entry per CDR3 protein. The sample holds some 56,000 distinct CDR3 sequences, approximately 26% seen once. The source is a donor aged 50 or older with non-small cell lung cancer. The sample in question was PBMCs, obtained before or after stereotactic body radiation therapy (not recorded which).

CDR3 nucleotide sequence: TGTGCCAGCAGCTTTAAAGCGGGGGGATACAATGAGCAGTTCTTC. It specifies CASSFKAGGYNEQFF. V gene TRBV7-2 combines with J gene TRBJ2-1, with TRBD2 matching 9 bases. CDR1 is SGHTA, CDR2 FQGNSA, per germline. Trimming at V came to 3 bases and at J to 4 bases, leaving 4 bases not matched to a gene. This CDR3 spans 15 amino acids.